This TCR beta chain emerged from a study of CD8+CD57+ T cells in acquired aplastic anemia. About the study: Average DNA yield from sorted CD4+ and CD8+ cells was about 3.2 ug. The study, taken as a whole, reports: The study found no significant CD8+ Simpson's diversity difference between patients and controls.

Patients picked for sequencing had shown CD8+CD57+ cell expansion detected by flow cytometry. At blood sampling, none of the patients had yet received therapy. The table lists this clonotype with many counts. Its antigen remains unknown. The TCR beta profiling, which covered VDJ combination and CDR3 sequence, was carried out using genomic DNA as the template. Via MiXCR, TCRdb re-called the reads, giving one row per CDR3 protein. The data show 170,000 or so distinct CDR3 sequences, about 60% seen once. V was pared by 3 bases and J by 3 bases, with 9 bases of the junction left unmatched. This CDR3 is built from 16 residues. Germline CDR1 MRHNA, CDR2 SNTAGT.

Sequencing input: sorted CD4+, CD8+, or CD8+CD57+ T cells (not recorded which) from PBMCs. The TCR comes from a human donor with aplastic anemia. The chain has TRBV6-4 and TRBJ2-3; 7 nucleotides agree with TRBD1. The CDR3, as DNA: TGTGCCAGCAGTGATAAGACAGGGAGTGGAACAGATACGCAGTATTTT. Encoded protein: CASSDKTGSGTDTQYF.